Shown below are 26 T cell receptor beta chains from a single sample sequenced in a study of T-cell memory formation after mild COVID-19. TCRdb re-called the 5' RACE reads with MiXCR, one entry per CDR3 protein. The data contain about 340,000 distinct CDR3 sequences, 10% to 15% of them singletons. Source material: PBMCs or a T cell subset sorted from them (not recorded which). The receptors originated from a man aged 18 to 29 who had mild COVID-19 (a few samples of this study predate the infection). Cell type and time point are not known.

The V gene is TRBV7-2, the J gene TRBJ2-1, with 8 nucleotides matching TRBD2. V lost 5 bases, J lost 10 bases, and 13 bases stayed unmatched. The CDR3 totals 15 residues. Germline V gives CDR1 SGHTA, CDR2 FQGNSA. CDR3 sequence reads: CASSPGGGPASEQFF. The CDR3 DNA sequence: TGTGCCAGCAGCCCCGGCGGGGGGCCTGCATCCGAGCAGTTCTTC.

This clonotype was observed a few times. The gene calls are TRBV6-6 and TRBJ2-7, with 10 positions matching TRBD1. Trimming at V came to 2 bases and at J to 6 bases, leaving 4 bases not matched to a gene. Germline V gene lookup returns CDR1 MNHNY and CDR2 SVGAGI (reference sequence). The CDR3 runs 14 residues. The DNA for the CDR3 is TGTGCCAGCAGTTACGGGACAGGGGCCTCCGAGCAGTACGTC. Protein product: CASSYGTGASEQYV.

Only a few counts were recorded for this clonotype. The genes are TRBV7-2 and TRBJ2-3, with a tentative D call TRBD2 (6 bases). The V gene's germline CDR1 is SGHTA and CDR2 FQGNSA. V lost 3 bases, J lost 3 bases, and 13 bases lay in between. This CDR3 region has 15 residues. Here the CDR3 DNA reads TGTGCCAGCAGCTTTCATCAGGGAGGTACAGATACGCAGTATTTT. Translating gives CASSFHQGGTDTQYF.

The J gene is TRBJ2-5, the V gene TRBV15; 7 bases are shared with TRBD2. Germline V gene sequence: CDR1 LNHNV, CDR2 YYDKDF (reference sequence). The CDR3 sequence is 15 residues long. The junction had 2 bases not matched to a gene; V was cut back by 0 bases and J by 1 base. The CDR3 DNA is TGTGCCACCAGCAGAGAAGCTAGCGGCCAAGAGACCCAGTACTTC. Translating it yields CATSREASGQETQYF.

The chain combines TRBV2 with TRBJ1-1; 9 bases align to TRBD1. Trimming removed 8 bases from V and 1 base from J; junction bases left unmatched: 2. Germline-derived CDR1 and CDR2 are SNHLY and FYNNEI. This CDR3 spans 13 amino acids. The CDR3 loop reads CASGGQGNTEAFF. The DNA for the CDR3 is TGTGCCAGCGGGGGACAGGGGAACACTGAAGCTTTCTTT.

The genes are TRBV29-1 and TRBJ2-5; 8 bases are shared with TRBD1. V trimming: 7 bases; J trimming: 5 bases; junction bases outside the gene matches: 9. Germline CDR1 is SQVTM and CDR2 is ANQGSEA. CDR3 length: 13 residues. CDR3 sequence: CSAFQGALETQYF. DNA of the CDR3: TGCAGCGCTTTCCAGGGGGCTCTGGAGACCCAGTACTTC.

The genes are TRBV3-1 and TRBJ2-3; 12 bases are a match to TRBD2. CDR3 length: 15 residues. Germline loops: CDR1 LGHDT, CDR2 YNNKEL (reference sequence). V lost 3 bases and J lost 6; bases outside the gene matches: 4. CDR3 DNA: TGTGCCAGCAGCCAGCCTAGCGGGGGGGAGGATACGCAGTATTTT. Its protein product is CASSQPSGGEDTQYF.

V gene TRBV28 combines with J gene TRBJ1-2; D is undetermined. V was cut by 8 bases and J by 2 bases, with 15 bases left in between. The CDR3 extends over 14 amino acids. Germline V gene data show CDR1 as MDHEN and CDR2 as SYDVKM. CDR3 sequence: CASSGPVSNYGYTF. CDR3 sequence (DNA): TGTGCCAGCTCAGGACCAGTCTCAAACTATGGCTACACCTTC.

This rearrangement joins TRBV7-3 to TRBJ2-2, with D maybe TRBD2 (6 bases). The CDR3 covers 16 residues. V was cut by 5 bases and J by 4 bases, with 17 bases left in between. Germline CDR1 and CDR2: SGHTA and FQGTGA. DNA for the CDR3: TGTGCCAGCAGCCGACCGACAAGGAGGGCCACCGGGGAGCTGTTTTTT. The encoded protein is CASSRPTRRATGELFF.

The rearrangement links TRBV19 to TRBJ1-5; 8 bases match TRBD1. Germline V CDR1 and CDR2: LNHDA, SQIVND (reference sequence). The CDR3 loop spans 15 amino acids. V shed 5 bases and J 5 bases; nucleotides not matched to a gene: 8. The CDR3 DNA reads TGTGCCAGTAGTCCCTCGGACAGGGCACATCAGCCCCAGCATTTT. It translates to CASSPSDRAHQPQHF.

The CDR3 DNA is TGTGCCAGCAGCCAAGCTAACCACCCCAGTGATGAGCAGTTCTTC. This translates into CASSQANHPSDEQFF. The chain carries TRBV3-1 and TRBJ2-1, with unresolved D. The germline gives CDR1 LGHDT, CDR2 YNNKEL (reference sequence). There are 15 residues in the CDR3. The ends were cut back, 1 base at V and 8 bases at J, with 15 bases in the middle.

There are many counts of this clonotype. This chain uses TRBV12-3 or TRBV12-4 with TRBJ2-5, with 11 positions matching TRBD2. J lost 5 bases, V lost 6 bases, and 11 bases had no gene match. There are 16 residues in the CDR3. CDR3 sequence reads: CASRGETSGVSETQYF. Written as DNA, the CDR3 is TGTGCCAGCAGGGGTGAGACTAGCGGGGTATCGGAGACCCAGTACTTC.

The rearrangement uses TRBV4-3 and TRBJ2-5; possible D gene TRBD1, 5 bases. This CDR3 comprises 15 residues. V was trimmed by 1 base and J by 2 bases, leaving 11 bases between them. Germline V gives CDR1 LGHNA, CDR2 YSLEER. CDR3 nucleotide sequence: TGCGCCAGCAGCCAAGGTCTCAGGGAACAAGAGACCCAGTACTTC. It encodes CASSQGLREQETQYF.

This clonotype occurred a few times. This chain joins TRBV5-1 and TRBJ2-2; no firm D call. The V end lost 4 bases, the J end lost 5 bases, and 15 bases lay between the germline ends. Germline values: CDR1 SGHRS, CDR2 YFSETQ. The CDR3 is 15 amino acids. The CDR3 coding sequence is TGCGCCAGCAGCCCGGATCGATTAGTGACCGGGGAGCTGTTTTTT. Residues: CASSPDRLVTGELFF.

In DNA, the CDR3 is TGTGCCAGCAGTTTGACCGGGGATGGATCCTACGAGCAGTACTTC. Residues: CASSLTGDGSYEQYF. The rearrangement uses TRBV6-5 and TRBJ2-7, with TRBD2 as a possible D gene (5 bases). Germline V gene sequence: CDR1 MNHEY, CDR2 SVGAGI. This CDR3 spans 15 amino acids. V lost 4 bases, J lost 1 base, and 14 bases lay in between.

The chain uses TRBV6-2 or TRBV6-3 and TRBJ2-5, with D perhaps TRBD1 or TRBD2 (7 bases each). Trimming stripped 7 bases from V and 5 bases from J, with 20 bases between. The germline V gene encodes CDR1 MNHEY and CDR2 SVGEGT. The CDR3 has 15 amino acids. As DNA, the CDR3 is TGTGCCAGCACCCAAGGGAGGGGGCCGGGGGAGACCCAGTACTTC. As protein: CASTQGRGPGETQYF.

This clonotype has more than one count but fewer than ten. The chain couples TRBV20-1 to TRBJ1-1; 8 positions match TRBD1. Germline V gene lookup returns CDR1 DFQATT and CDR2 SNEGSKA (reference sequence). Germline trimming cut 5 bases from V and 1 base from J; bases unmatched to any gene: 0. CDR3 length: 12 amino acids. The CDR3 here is CSADRGNTEAFF. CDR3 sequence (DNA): TGCAGTGCTGACAGGGGGAACACTGAAGCTTTCTTT.

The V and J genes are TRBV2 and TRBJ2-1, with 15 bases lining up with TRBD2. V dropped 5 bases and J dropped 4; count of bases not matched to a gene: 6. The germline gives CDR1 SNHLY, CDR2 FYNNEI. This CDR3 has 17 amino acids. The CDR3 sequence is CASSKGLAGGGYNEQFF. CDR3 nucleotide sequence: TGTGCCAGCAGTAAGGGACTAGCGGGGGGCGGGTACAATGAGCAGTTCTTC.

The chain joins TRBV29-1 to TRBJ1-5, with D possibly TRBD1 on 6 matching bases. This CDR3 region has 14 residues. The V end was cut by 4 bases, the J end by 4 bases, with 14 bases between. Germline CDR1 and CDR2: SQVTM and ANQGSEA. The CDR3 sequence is CSVVQGNRNQPQHF. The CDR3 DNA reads TGCAGCGTTGTTCAGGGGAATAGAAATCAGCCCCAGCATTTT. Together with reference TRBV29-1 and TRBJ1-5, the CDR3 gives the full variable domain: SAVISQKPSRDICQRGTSLTIQCQVDSQVTMMFWYRQQPGQSLTLIATANQGSEATYESGFVIDKFPISRPNLTFSTLTVSNMSPEDSSIYLCSVVQGNRNQPQHFGDGTRLSIL.

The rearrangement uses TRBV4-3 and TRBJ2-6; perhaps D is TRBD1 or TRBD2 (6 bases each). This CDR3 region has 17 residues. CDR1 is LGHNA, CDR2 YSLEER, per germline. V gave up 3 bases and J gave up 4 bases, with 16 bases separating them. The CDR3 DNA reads TGCGCCAGCAGCCAGGCGGGGACACGAAGGGGGGCCAACGTCCTGACTTTC. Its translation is CASSQAGTRRGANVLTF.

In DNA, the CDR3 is TGTGCCAGCAGCTGGGGTGGGGGGGAGCAGTACGTC. This translates into CASSWGGGEQYV. The chain combines TRBV12-3 or TRBV12-4 with TRBJ2-7, with a possible D match to TRBD2 (6 bases). The CDR3 is 12 amino acids. V gave up 6 bases and J gave up 7 bases, with 13 bases separating them.

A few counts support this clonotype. The CDR3 here is CASSLLSGLGTEAFF. The CDR3 coding sequence is TGTGCCAGCAGCTTACTTTCAGGGTTAGGCACTGAAGCTTTCTTT. The chain is built from TRBV7-9 and TRBJ1-1; weak D call: TRBD1 (5 bases). Trimming took off 2 bases at V and 4 bases at J, with 14 bases between the two ends. The CDR3 has 15 amino acids. CDR1 is SEHNR and CDR2 is FQNEAQ in the germline V gene (reference sequence).

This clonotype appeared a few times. The CDR3 DNA is TGTGCCAGCAGCCTTGCTGGCCTCTCTGGAAACACCATATATTTT. It yields the protein CASSLAGLSGNTIYF. V and J are TRBV6-5 and TRBJ1-3; D not resolved. Germline CDR1 is MNHEY and CDR2 is SVGAGI. CDR3 size: 15 residues. With 6 bases removed from V and 0 bases from J, the gap between germline ends came to 12 bases.

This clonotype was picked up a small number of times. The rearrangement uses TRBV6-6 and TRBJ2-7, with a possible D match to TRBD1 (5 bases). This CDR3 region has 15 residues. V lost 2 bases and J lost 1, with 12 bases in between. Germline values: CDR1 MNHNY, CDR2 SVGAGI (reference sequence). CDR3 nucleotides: TGTGCCAGCAGTTACGCATTTTCAGGGTCCTACGAGCAGTACTTC. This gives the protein CASSYAFSGSYEQYF.

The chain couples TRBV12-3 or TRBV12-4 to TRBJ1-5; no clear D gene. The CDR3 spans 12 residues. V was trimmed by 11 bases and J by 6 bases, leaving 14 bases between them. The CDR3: CASLLLGQPQHF. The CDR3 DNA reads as TGTGCCTCGTTACTCCTCGGTCAGCCCCAGCATTTT.

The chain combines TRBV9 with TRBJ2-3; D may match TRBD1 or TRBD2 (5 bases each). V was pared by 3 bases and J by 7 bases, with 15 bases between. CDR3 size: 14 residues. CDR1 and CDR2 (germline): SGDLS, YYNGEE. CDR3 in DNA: TGTGCCAGCAGCGCCGGGGTGGGGGAAAATACGCAGTATTTT. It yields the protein CASSAGVGENTQYF.